This T cell receptor (beta chain) was sequenced for a study of T cell responses to AZD1222 COVID-19 vaccine. The assay was immunoSEQ multiplex PCR, and TCRdb's table has in-frame clones only and misses some. Of approximately 210,000 clones listed, roughly 92% were seen once; the top ten hold around 3.5%. The source of this sequence is an adult who received the AZD1222 COVID-19 vaccine. Here the sequenced sample was peripheral blood, taken 28 days after the second AZD1222 dose.

The chain's CDR3 is CASSLSSDRNTEAFF. As DNA, the CDR3 is TGTGCCAGCAGCCTATCCTCGGACAGGAACACTGAAGCTTTCTTT. This chain connects TRBV7-6 to TRBJ1-1; D possibly corresponds to TRBD1 (6 bases). Germline CDR1 reads SGHVS; CDR2 reads FNYEAQ. The CDR3 runs to 15 residues. Trimming stripped 5 bases from V and 1 base from J, with 14 bases between.